This TCR beta chain was obtained from a study of shared clonotypes between healthy human individuals. General study findings and limits: Richness estimates generally favored naive over memory subsets. Since donors were few, the genetic and exposure-history diversity represented was limited.

About this clone itself: What it recognizes is unknown.

The table came from immunoSEQ multiplex PCR; TCRdb's copy has only in-frame clones and leaves some out. The sample consists of about 680,000 clones, about 78% of them appearing once. Germline values: CDR1 SGHTA, CDR2 FQGNSA. V lost 7 bases, J lost 1 base, and 16 bases lay in between. CDR3 length: 15 residues. Researchers partitioned CD4+ cells into CD45RA+ naive and CD45RA-negative memory subsets. The sequenced material came from memory CD4+ T cells sorted from blood. Subset denoted: CD45RA-negative fraction. The chain uses TRBV7-2 and TRBJ1-2; no firm D call. This clonotype was sampled from a woman between 25 and 40 years old in good health. The CDR3: CASTRSSGINYGYTF. The CDR3 nucleotides are TGTGCCAGCACCCGAAGCTCAGGAATTAACTATGGCTACACCTTC.